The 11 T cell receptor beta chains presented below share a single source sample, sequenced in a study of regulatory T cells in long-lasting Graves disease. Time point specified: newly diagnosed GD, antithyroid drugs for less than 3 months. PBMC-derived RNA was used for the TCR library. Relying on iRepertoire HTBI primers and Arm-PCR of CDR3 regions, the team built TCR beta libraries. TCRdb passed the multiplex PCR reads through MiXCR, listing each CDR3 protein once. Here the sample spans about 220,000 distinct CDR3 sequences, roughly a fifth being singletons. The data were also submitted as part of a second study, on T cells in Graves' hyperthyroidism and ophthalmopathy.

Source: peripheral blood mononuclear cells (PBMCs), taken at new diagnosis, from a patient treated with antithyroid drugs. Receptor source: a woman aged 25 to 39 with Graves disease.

As DNA, the CDR3 is TGTGCCAGCAGCCCGGGGGGGGGCCGGGCCAATGAGCAGTTCTTC. Amino acids: CASSPGGGRANEQFF. The chain couples TRBV11-2 to TRBJ2-1; 8 nucleotides line up with TRBD2. V shed 5 bases and J 6 bases; nucleotides not matched to a gene: 9. Germline V gives CDR1 SGHAT, CDR2 FQNNGV. The CDR3 is 15 amino acids.

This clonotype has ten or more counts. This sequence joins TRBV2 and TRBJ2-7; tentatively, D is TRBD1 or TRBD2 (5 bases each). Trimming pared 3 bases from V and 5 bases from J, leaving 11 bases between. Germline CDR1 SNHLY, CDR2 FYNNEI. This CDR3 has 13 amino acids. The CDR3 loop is CASSDVGVDEQYF. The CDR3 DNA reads TGTGCCAGCAGTGATGTGGGGGTTGACGAGCAGTACTTC.

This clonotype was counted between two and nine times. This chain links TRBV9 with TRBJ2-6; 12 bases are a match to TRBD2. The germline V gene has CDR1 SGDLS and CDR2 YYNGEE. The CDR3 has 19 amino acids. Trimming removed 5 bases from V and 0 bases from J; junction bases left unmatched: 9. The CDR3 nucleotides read TGTGCCAGCAGTGCAAAAACTAGCGGGGGGTTCTCTGGGGCCAACGTCCTGACTTTC. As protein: CASSAKTSGGFSGANVLTF.

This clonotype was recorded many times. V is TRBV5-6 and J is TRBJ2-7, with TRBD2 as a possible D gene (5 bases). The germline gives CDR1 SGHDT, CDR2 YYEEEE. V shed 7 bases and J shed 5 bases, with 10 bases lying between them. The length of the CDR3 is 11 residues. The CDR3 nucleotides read TGTGCCAGCGCATGGCGGGACGAGCAGTACTTC. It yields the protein CASAWRDEQYF.

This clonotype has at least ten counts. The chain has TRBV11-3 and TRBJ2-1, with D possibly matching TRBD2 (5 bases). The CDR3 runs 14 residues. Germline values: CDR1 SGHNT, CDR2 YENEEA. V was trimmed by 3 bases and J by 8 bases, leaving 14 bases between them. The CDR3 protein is CASSLSGGDDEQFF. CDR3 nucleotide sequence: TGTGCCAGCAGCTTGAGTGGAGGTGATGATGAGCAGTTCTTC.

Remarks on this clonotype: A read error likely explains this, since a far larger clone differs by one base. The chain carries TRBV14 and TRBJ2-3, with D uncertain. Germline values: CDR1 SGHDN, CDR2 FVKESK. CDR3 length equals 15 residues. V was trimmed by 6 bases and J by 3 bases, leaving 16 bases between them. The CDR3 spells CASSYPDGLTDTQYF. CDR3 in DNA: TGTGCCAGCAGTTACCCGGACGGCTTAACAGATACGCAGTATTTT.

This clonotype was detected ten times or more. The CDR3 DNA is TGTGCCAGCATCCCGAAGTGGCGGGGGGGAACTGAAGCTTTCTTT. Its protein is CASIPKWRGGTEAFF. The chain carries TRBV28 and TRBJ1-1; TRBD1 is a possible D gene (5 bases). In germline, CDR1 is MDHEN, CDR2 SYDVKM. This CDR3 is built from 15 residues. The germline V and J ends were trimmed by 7 bases and 5 bases, with 20 bases remaining between them.

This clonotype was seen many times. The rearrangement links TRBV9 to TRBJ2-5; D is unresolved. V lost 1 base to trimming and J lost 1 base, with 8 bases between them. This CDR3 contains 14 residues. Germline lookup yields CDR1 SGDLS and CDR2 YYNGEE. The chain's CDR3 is CASSVQWSQETQYF. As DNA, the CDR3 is TGTGCCAGCAGCGTACAGTGGTCCCAAGAGACCCAGTACTTC.

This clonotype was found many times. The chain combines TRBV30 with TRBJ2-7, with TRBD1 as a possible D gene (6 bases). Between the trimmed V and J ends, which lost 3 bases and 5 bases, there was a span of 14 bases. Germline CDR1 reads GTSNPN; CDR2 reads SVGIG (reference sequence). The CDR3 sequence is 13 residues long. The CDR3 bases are TGTGCCTGGAGAGCAGACAGGTACCACGAGCAGTACTTC. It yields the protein CAWRADRYHEQYF.

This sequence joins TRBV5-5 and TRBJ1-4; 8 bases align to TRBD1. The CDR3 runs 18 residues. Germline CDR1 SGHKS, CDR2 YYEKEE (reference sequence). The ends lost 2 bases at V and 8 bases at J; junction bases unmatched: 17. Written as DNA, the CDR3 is TGTGCCAGCAGCTTTGGGACAGGCCGCAGCGGTGGAGGAGAAAAACTGTTTTTT. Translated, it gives CASSFGTGRSGGGEKLFF. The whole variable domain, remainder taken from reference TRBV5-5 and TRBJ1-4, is DAGVTQSPTHLIKTRGQQVTLRCSPISGHKSVSWYQQVLGQGPQFIFQYYEKEERGRGNFPDRFSARQFPNYSSELNVNALLLGDSALYLCASSFGTGRSGGGEKLFFGSGTQLSVL.

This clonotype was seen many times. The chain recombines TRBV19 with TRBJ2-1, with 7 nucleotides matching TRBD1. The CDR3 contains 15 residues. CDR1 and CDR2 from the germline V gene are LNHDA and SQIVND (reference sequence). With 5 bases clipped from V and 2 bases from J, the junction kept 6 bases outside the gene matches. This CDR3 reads CASSDRDRAYNEQFF. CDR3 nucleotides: TGTGCCAGTAGTGACAGGGACCGAGCCTACAATGAGCAGTTCTTC.